This entry describes one T cell receptor beta chain. Its antigen remains unidentified. Researchers ran the PCR with 60 Vbeta and 13 Jbeta primers. Here immunoSEQ multiplex PCR was the method, and the copy in TCRdb shows in-frame clones only, minus some. The table has approximately 300,000 clones, approximately 80% seen once; the top ten hold 0.3% to 0.35%. The data are from a study of cytomegalovirus exposure and HLA in healthy donors. Study observations and caveats: Cytomegalovirus-associated status was assigned to 150 to 200 TCR beta chains.

Sequenced sample: PBMCs. The clonotype was recovered from a girl aged 2-10 years in good health and CMV-seronegative.

The CDR3 spells CASSTVELASSYNEQFF. CDR3 in DNA: TGTGCCAGCAGCACCGTGGAACTAGCGAGCTCCTACAATGAGCAGTTCTTC. This chain connects TRBV7-9 to TRBJ2-1, with 7 bases identical to TRBD2. The J segment lost 0 bases and the V segment lost 5 bases, leaving 10 bases of the junction unmatched. The CDR3 loop spans 17 amino acids. Germline assignment: CDR1 SEHNR and CDR2 FQNEAQ (reference sequence).